This T cell receptor (beta chain) was sequenced for a study of technical replicates of blood from a handful of donors. The table came from immunoSEQ multiplex PCR; TCRdb's copy has only in-frame clones and leaves some out. The table records roughly 76,000 clones, over 90% of them present only once. V shed 3 bases, J shed 0 bases, and the junction held 1 base outside the gene matches. The CDR3 runs 15 residues. CDR1 GTSNPN and CDR2 SVGIG come from the germline V gene (reference sequence). This receptor was obtained from a human donor in good health. The specimen was T cells isolated from PBMCs. The V and J genes are TRBV30 and TRBJ2-3, with TRBD2 identical over 12 bases. As DNA, the CDR3 is TGTGCCTGGAGCGGACTAGCGGGAAGCACAGATACGCAGTATTTT. This codes for CAWSGLAGSTDTQYF.